Listed here are 28 T cell receptor beta chains from one sample, sequenced in a study of Tregs in tolerant kidney transplant recipients. Antigens for these TCRs are unknown. Method: immunoSEQ multiplex PCR; TCRdb's copy keeps in-frame clones and lacks some. The table records about 44,000 clones, over 95% of them present only once. Source material: Tregs from blood cultured with allogeneic cells. Source of these receptors: a human donor in good health.

In regard to this clone: One junction end disagrees with the germline gene, perhaps due to a read error. The genes are TRBV7-7 and TRBJ1-4, with D perhaps TRBD1 (6 bases). The germline CDR1 and CDR2 sequences are SSHAT and FNYEAQ (reference sequence). This CDR3 region has 13 residues. In DNA form, the CDR3 reads TGTGCTAGCAGCCTACAGGGAGGCGGAAAACTGTTTTTT. Translated: CASSLQGGGKLFF.

The CDR3 spells CASSYRTGLETQYF. The CDR3 DNA is TGTGCCAGCAGTTACCGGACAGGGCTAGAGACCCAGTACTTC. This chain uses TRBV6-6 with TRBJ2-5; TRBD1 matches 8 bases. The germline CDR1 and CDR2 sequences are MNHNY and SVGAGI (reference sequence). This CDR3 region has 14 residues. V was clipped by 2 bases and J by 4 bases; unmatched bases: 3.

This clone has just one count. J is TRBJ2-7 and V is TRBV2, with 10 bases lining up with TRBD2. V shed 2 bases, J shed 4 bases, and the junction held 2 bases outside the gene matches. There are 14 residues in the CDR3. Germline CDR1 is SNHLY and CDR2 is FYNNEI. DNA for the CDR3: TGTGCCAGCAGTGAAAGTAGCGGGAGGTACGAGCAGTACTTC. As protein: CASSESSGRYEQYF. Variable domain in full (rest from reference TRBV2 and TRBJ2-7): EPEVTQTPSHQVTQMGQEVILRCVPISNHLYFYWYRQILGQKVEFLVSFYNNEISEKSEIFDDQFSVERPDGSNFTLKIRSTKLEDSAMYFCASSESSGRYEQYFGPGTRLTVT.

This CDR3 is CASRLLAGGNYNEQFF. The CDR3 DNA sequence: TGTGCCAGCAGGCTCCTAGCGGGGGGGAACTACAATGAGCAGTTCTTC. The gene calls are TRBV2 and TRBJ2-1, with TRBD2 matching 12 bases. Germline values: CDR1 SNHLY, CDR2 FYNNEI. The ends lost 6 bases at V and 3 bases at J; junction bases unmatched: 6. This CDR3 region has 16 residues.

J is TRBJ2-2 and V is TRBV7-9; no definite D call. The CDR3 consists of 14 residues. Germline assignment: CDR1 SEHNR and CDR2 FQNEAQ (reference sequence). V lost 5 bases, J lost 6 bases, and 13 bases lay in between. In DNA form, the CDR3 reads TGTGCCAGCAGCGTAAGATTAGGAGCCGGGGAGCTGTTTTTT. This encodes CASSVRLGAGELFF.

This rearrangement joins TRBV5-1 to TRBJ2-2; D not certain. V was clipped by 1 base and J by 7 bases, with 11 bases between them. The CDR3 runs to 14 residues. Germline CDR1 SGHRS, CDR2 YFSETQ. CDR3 in DNA: TGCGCCAGCAGCTTGTTCGCGGCCCACGGGGAGCTGTTTTTT. Protein: CASSLFAAHGELFF.

This sequence joins TRBV28 and TRBJ2-7; no definite D call. From germline, CDR1 is MDHEN and CDR2 SYDVKM. V lost 7 bases and J 2 bases, leaving 12 bases between the germline ends. The CDR3 loop spans 13 amino acids. The CDR3: CASTPVGPYEQYF. CDR3 in DNA: TGTGCCAGCACCCCCGTAGGGCCCTACGAGCAGTACTTC.

The chain carries TRBV5-1 and TRBJ2-2; 9 bases agree with TRBD1. Germline-derived CDR1 and CDR2 are SGHRS and YFSETQ. The CDR3 runs 16 residues. V lost 3 bases, J lost 5 bases, and 8 bases stayed unmatched. The DNA of the CDR3 is TGCGCCAGCAGCTCCCTACAGGGGGCGCGTACCGGGGAGCTGTTTTTT. It encodes CASSSLQGARTGELFF.

The chain links TRBV19 to TRBJ1-2, with TRBD1 identical over 7 bases. The germline CDR1 and CDR2 sequences are LNHDA and SQIVND (reference sequence). The CDR3 has 16 amino acids. J lost 5 bases, V lost 6 bases, and 15 bases had no gene match. CDR3 DNA: TGTGCCAGTAGACTTACTCTCAGGGGGTTTGGGTATGGCTACACCTTC. This encodes CASRLTLRGFGYGYTF. Full variable domain (missing parts from reference TRBV19 and TRBJ1-2): DGGITQSPKYLFRKEGQNVTLSCEQNLNHDAMYWYRQDPGQGLRLIYYSQIVNDFQKGDIAEGYSVSREKKESFPLTVTSAQKNPTAFYLCASRLTLRGFGYGYTFGSGTRLTVV.

The V and J genes are TRBV4-1 and TRBJ2-7, with D uncertain. Germline-derived CDR1 and CDR2 are MGHRA and YSYEKL. This CDR3 has 14 amino acids. V lost 0 bases and J 0 bases, leaving 6 bases between the germline ends. This chain's CDR3 is CASSQDPHSYEQYF. CDR3 DNA sequence: TGCGCCAGCAGCCAAGATCCCCACTCCTACGAGCAGTACTTC.

The chain employs TRBV5-4 and TRBJ2-1, with D possibly being TRBD2 (5 bases). With 1 base removed from V and 2 bases from J, the gap between germline ends came to 7 bases. This CDR3 is 14 amino acids long. Germline CDR1 and CDR2: SGHNT and YYREEE (reference sequence). The CDR3 loop is CASSLPGTYNEQFF. As DNA, the CDR3 is TGTGCCAGCAGCTTGCCGGGAACCTACAATGAGCAGTTCTTC.

As DNA, the CDR3 is TGTGCCAGCAGCTATTTAGCACTCGGTCGGGGCGAGACCCAGTACTTC. This codes for CASSYLALGRGETQYF. The chain combines TRBV7-9 with TRBJ2-5; D might be TRBD1 or TRBD2, each matching 5 bases. The CDR3 covers 16 residues. The V and J ends lost 4 bases and 5 bases respectively, with 20 bases between them. Germline lookup yields CDR1 SEHNR and CDR2 FQNEAQ (reference sequence).

The gene calls are TRBV28 and TRBJ2-6; 9 bases are shared with TRBD1. V shed 7 bases, J shed 1 base, and the junction held 11 bases outside the gene matches. The CDR3 is made up of 18 amino acids. The germline CDR1 and CDR2 sequences are MDHEN and SYDVKM. CDR3 bases: TGTGCCAGCACCATTTCCGGGACAGGGAAATCTGGGGCCAACGTCCTGACTTTC. This sequence encodes CASTISGTGKSGANVLTF.

The chain combines TRBV5-6 with TRBJ2-4; D possibly matches TRBD1 or TRBD2 (5 bases each). Germline assignment: CDR1 SGHDT and CDR2 YYEEEE. V was shortened by 4 bases and J by 0 bases, with 17 bases between the two germline ends. The CDR3 sequence is 17 residues long. DNA of the CDR3: TGTGCCAGCAGCGGGGGTCTAGACGCCCTAGCCAAAAACATTCAGTACTTC. Its translation: CASSGGLDALAKNIQYF.

J is TRBJ2-7 and V is TRBV7-2; 12 positions match TRBD2. After removal of 2 bases from V and 3 bases from J, the junction contained 5 bases not matched to a gene. CDR1 SGHTA and CDR2 FQGNSA come from the germline V gene. This CDR3 is built from 16 residues. For the CDR3, the DNA is TGTGCCAGCAGCTTAATCGCTAGCGGGGGGGGCTACGAGCAGTACTTC. Protein sequence: CASSLIASGGGYEQYF.

V gene TRBV11-3 combines with J gene TRBJ2-3; no reliable D call. Germline V gene sequence: CDR1 SGHNT, CDR2 YENEEA. Between the trimmed V and J ends, which lost 1 base and 6 bases, there was a span of 11 bases. The CDR3 totals 14 residues. The CDR3 sequence: CASSLGPTRDTQYF. For the CDR3, the DNA is TGTGCCAGCAGCTTAGGTCCGACGCGCGATACGCAGTATTTT. Variable domain in full (rest from reference TRBV11-3 and TRBJ2-3): EAGVVQSPRYKIIEKKQPVAFWCNPISGHNTLYWYLQNLGQGPELLIRYENEEAVDDSQLPKDRFSAERLKGVDSTLKIQPAELGDSAVYLCASSLGPTRDTQYFGPGTRLTVL.

The chain joins TRBV18 to TRBJ2-2; D perhaps matches TRBD1 (6 bases). This CDR3 has 18 residues. V was cut by 2 bases and J by 9 bases, with 25 bases left in between. CDR1 is KGHSH, CDR2 LQKENI, per germline. CDR3 loop: CASSPALTGFGSDRELFF. The DNA for the CDR3 is TGTGCCAGCTCACCAGCCCTCACAGGGTTTGGGAGTGACCGGGAGCTGTTTTTT.

V usage is TRBV6-6 and J usage is TRBJ1-1; 8 bases map to TRBD1. The CDR3 totals 14 residues. Germline V gene lookup returns CDR1 MNHNY and CDR2 SVGAGI (reference sequence). V was pared by 5 bases and J by 2 bases, with 4 bases of the junction left unmatched. The CDR3 region has the DNA TGTGCCAGCAGTACCGGACAGGGAAACACTGAAGCTTTCTTT. Translation gives CASSTGQGNTEAFF.

This rearrangement joins TRBV29-1 to TRBJ2-7; D ambiguous. The CDR3 has 9 amino acids. CDR1 and CDR2 (germline): SQVTM, ANQGSEA. The DNA of the CDR3 is TGCAGGCCCTTCAACGAGCAGTACTTC. Encoded protein: CRPFNEQYF.

The chain is built from TRBV6-6 and TRBJ2-2; D is uncertain. With 4 bases removed from V and 4 bases from J, the gap between germline ends came to 10 bases. CDR1 and CDR2 (germline): MNHNY, SVGAGI (reference sequence). This CDR3 has 14 residues. The CDR3 DNA reads as TGTGCCAGCAGTTTCATTAGGGCCACCGGGGAGCTGTTTTTT. Amino acid sequence: CASSFIRATGELFF.

CDR3 residues: CASSWRGQAYEQYF. The CDR3, as DNA: TGCGCCAGCAGCTGGCGGGGGCAGGCCTACGAGCAGTACTTC. The genes are TRBV5-1 and TRBJ2-7; tentatively, D is TRBD2 (7 bases). The germline CDR1 and CDR2 sequences are SGHRS and YFSETQ. V lost 3 bases to trimming and J lost 2 bases, with 12 bases between them. CDR3 length: 14 amino acids. The full variable domain, in which reference TRBV5-1 and TRBJ2-7 provide the parts outside the CDR3, is KAGVTQTPRYLIKTRGQQVTLSCSPISGHRSVSWYQQTPGQGLQFLFEYFSETQRNKGNFPGRFSGRQFSNSRSEMNVSTLELGDSALYLCASSWRGQAYEQYFGPGTRLTVT.

This clone was picked up one time. The chain has TRBV10-3 and TRBJ1-6, with 7 nucleotides matching TRBD1. The CDR3 contains 13 residues. Germline CDR1 is ENHRY and CDR2 is SYGVKD. Losses at the gene ends were 6 bases for V and 7 bases for J; bases not matched to a gene: 3. As DNA, the CDR3 is TGTGCCATCAGACGGGACAGAAATTCACCCCTCCACTTT. Translating gives CAIRRDRNSPLHF.

V is TRBV2 and J is TRBJ1-1; no reliable D call. From germline, CDR1 is SNHLY and CDR2 FYNNEI. The V end was cut by 6 bases, the J end by 0 bases, with 8 bases between. The CDR3 has 13 amino acids. CDR3 region: CASREFMNTEAFF. DNA of the CDR3: TGTGCCAGCAGGGAATTCATGAACACTGAAGCTTTCTTT.

The chain combines TRBV7-9 with TRBJ2-1; 10 bases map to TRBD2. V trimming: 3 bases; J trimming: 6 bases; junction bases outside the gene matches: 5. The CDR3 totals 15 residues. The germline gives CDR1 SEHNR, CDR2 FQNEAQ (reference sequence). The CDR3 DNA follows: TGTGCCAGCAGCTTTAGCGGGGGGCCGATCAATGAGCAGTTCTTC. It translates to CASSFSGGPINEQFF.

The V gene is TRBV19, the J gene TRBJ2-1; D remains unclear. The V and J ends lost 8 bases and 0 bases respectively, with 8 bases between them. Looked up from germline, CDR1 is LNHDA and CDR2 is SQIVND (reference sequence). This CDR3 spans 13 amino acids. The CDR3 nucleotides are TGTGCCAGTGGATGGGTCTCCTACAATGAGCAGTTCTTC. Its protein is CASGWVSYNEQFF. Full variable domain (rest looked up from reference TRBV19 and TRBJ2-1): DGGITQSPKYLFRKEGQNVTLSCEQNLNHDAMYWYRQDPGQGLRLIYYSQIVNDFQKGDIAEGYSVSREKKESFPLTVTSAQKNPTAFYLCASGWVSYNEQFFGPGTRLTVL.

This clone came up once. V usage is TRBV6-6 and J usage is TRBJ2-1; 10 bases match TRBD1. From germline, CDR1 is MNHNY and CDR2 SVGAGI (reference sequence). The CDR3 contains 14 residues. Germline trimming cut 7 bases from V and 4 bases from J; bases unmatched to any gene: 4. CDR3 nucleotide sequence: TGTGCCAGCAACGGACAGGGGGGGTACAATGAGCAGTTCTTC. Translation gives CASNGQGGYNEQFF.

CDR3 sequence (DNA): TGTGCCAGCACCACGATACTCCAGGGGGCGGCCGAGCAGTACTTC. Protein product: CASTTILQGAAEQYF. The rearrangement links TRBV11-2 to TRBJ2-7; 8 nucleotides agree with TRBD1. Germline assignment: CDR1 SGHAT and CDR2 FQNNGV. J was trimmed by 6 bases and V by 7 bases; bases with no gene match: 14. The CDR3 consists of 15 residues.

CDR3 amino acids: CASRSGTGGKGTEAFF. As DNA, the CDR3 is TGCGCCAGCCGTTCCGGGACAGGGGGCAAGGGGACTGAAGCTTTCTTT. The V and J genes are TRBV5-1 and TRBJ1-1; 12 bases are shared with TRBD1. The V gene end was trimmed by 7 bases and the J gene end by 5 bases; junction bases not matched to a gene: 12. The CDR3 consists of 16 residues. Germline assignment: CDR1 SGHRS and CDR2 YFSETQ.